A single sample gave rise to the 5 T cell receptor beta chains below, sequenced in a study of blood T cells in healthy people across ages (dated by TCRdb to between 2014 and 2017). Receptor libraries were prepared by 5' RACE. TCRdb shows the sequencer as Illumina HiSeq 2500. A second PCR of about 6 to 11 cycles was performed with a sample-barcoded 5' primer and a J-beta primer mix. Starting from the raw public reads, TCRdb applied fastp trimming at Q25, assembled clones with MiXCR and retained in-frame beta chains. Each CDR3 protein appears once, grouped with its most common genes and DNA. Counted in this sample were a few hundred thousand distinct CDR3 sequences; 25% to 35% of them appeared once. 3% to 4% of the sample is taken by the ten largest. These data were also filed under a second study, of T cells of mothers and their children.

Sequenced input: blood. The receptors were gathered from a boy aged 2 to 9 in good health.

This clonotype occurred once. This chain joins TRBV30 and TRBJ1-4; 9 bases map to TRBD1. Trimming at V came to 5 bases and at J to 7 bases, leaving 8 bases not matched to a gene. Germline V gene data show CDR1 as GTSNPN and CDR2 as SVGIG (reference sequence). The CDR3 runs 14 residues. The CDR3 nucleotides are TGTGCCTGGCAGAAGGGACAGGGCGGTGAAAAACTGTTTTTT. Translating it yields CAWQKGQGGEKLFF.

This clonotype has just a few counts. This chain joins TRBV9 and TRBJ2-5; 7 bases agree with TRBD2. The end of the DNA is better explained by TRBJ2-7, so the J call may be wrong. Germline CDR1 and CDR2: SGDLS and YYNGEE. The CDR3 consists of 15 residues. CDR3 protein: CASSVGSSGSYEQYF. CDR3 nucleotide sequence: TGTGCCAGCAGCGTAGGGTCTAGCGGAAGCTACGAGCAGTACTTC.

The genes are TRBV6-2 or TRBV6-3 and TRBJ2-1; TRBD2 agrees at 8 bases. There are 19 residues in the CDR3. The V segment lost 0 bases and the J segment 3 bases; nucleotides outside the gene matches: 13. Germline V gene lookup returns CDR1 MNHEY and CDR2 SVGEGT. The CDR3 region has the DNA TGTGCCAGCAGTTACTCTCGGCGGGAGGCCCTGGTTGTCTACAATGAGCAGTTCTTC. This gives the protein CASSYSRREALVVYNEQFF.

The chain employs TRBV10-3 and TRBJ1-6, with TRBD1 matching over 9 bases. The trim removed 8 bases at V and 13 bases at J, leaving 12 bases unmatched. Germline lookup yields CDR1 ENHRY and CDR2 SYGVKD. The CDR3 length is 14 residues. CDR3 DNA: TGTGCCATCGGGACAGGGCCTTCTGGTTCGCCCCTCCACTTT. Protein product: CAIGTGPSGSPLHF.

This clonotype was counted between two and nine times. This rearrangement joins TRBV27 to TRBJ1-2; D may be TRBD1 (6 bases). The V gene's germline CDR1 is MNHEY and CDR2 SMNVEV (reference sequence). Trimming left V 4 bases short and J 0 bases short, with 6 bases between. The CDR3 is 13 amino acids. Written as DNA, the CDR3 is TGTGCCAGCAGTTGGGACACTAACTATGGCTACACCTTC. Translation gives CASSWDTNYGYTF.